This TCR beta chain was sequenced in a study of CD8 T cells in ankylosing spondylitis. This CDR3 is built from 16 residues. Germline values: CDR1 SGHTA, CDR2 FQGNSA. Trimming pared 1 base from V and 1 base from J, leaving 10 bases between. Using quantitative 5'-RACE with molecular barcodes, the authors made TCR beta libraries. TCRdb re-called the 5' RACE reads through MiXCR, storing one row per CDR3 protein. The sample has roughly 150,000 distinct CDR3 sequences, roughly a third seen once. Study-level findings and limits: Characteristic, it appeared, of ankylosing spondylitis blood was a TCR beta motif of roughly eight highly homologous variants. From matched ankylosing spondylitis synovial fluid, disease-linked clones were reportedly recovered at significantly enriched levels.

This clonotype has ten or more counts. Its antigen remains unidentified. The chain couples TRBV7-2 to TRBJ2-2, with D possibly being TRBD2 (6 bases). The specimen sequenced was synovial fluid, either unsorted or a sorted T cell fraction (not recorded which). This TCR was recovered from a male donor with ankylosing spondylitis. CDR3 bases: TGTGCCAGCAGCTTAGGGTATAGCGGGAACACCGGGGAGCTGTTTTTT. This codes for CASSLGYSGNTGELFF.